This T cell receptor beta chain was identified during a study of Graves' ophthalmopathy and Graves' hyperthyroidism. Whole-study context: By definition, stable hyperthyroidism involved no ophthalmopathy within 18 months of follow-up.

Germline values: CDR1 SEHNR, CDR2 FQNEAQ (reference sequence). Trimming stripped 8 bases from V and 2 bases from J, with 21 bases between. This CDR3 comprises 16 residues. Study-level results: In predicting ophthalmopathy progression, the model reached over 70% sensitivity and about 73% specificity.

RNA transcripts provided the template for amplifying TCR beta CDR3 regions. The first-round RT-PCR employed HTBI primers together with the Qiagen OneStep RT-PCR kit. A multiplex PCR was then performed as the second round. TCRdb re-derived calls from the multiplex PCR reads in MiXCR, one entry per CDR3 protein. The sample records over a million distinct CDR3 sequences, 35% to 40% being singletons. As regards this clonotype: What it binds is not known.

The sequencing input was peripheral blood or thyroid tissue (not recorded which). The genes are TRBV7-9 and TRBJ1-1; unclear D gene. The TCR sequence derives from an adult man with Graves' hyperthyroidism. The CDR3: CASLPNRRYINTEAFF. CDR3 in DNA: TGTGCCAGCCTGCCTAACCGCCGATACATTAACACTGAAGCTTTCTTT.